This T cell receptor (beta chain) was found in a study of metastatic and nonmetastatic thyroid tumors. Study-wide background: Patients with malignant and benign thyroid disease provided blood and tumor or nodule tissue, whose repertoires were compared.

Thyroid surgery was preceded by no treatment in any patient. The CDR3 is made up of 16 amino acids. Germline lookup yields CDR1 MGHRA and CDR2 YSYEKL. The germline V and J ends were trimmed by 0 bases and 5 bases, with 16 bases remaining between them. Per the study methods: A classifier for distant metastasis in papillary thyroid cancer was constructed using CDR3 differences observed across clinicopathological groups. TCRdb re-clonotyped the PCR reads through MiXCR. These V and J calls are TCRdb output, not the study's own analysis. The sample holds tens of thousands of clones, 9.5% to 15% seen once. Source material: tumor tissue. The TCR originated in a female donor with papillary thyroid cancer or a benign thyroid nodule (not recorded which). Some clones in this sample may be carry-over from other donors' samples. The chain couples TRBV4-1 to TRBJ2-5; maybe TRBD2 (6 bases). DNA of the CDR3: TGCGCCAGCAGCCAAGATTATCCGGGAGTAAGTGAGACCCAGTACTTC. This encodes CASSQDYPGVSETQYF.